Below, 24 T cell receptor beta chains from the same sample are listed, as sequenced in a study of cytomegalovirus exposure and HLA in healthy donors. PCR was performed using 60 Vbeta and 13 Jbeta primers. Sequencing was performed with immunoSEQ multiplex PCR; in TCRdb, only in-frame clones are kept and a portion is missing. Counted here are about 37,000 clones, about four fifths occurring once; the ten biggest clones make up 9.3%. Sequenced: PBMCs. The source of these receptors is a woman aged 40 to 50 in good health and CMV-seronegative.

The V gene is TRBV18, the J gene TRBJ2-3; TRBD2 matches at 8 bases. Losses at the gene ends were 11 bases for V and 5 bases for J; bases not matched to a gene: 9. This CDR3 is 13 amino acids long. Looked up from germline, CDR1 is KGHSH and CDR2 is LQKENI. Here the CDR3 reads CAGKAGVRDTQYF. The CDR3 DNA sequence: TGTGCCGGCAAAGCGGGGGTGAGAGATACGCAGTATTTT.

This chain uses TRBV29-1 with TRBJ1-2; D not resolved. Deletions cut 6 bases from V and 2 bases from J, with 7 bases between. The CDR3 length is 11 residues. Germline V gene lookup returns CDR1 SQVTM and CDR2 ANQGSEA. CDR3 DNA: TGCAGCGTCCGGGAGAACTATGGCTACACCTTC. This encodes CSVRENYGYTF.

V usage is TRBV27 and J usage is TRBJ1-1, with 8 positions matching TRBD1. Per the germline V gene, CDR1 is MNHEY and CDR2 is SMNVEV (reference sequence). The V gene end was trimmed by 9 bases and the J gene end by 1 base; junction bases not matched to a gene: 4. CDR3 length: 13 residues. CDR3 nucleotide sequence: TGTGCCAGTGGACAGGGAGCGAACACTGAAGCTTTCTTT. Amino acids: CASGQGANTEAFF.

The chain couples TRBV7-9 to TRBJ2-6, with D possibly TRBD2 on 6 matching bases. Germline-derived CDR1 and CDR2 are SEHNR and FQNEAQ (reference sequence). V lost 5 bases, J lost 0 bases, and 14 bases lay in between. The CDR3 loop spans 17 amino acids. The CDR3 bases are TGTGCCAGCAGCCGGAGGGACCCAGCCTCTGGGGCCAACGTCCTGACTTTC. Protein: CASSRRDPASGANVLTF. Variable domain in full (rest from reference TRBV7-9 and TRBJ2-6): DTGVSQNPRHKITKRGQNVTFRCDPISEHNRLYWYRQTLGQGPEFLTYFQNEAQLEKSRLLSDRFSAERPKGSFSTLEIQRTEQGDSAMYLCASSRRDPASGANVLTFGAGSRLTVL.

Of note for this clone: Mismatch with germline at one junction end may stem from a read error. The rearrangement joins TRBV29-1 to TRBJ2-5, with D unresolved. The CDR3 is 13 residues long. Germline loops: CDR1 SQVTM, CDR2 ANQGSEA. Here the CDR3 DNA reads TGCAGCGTCGAAGCGCCAGAACAAGAGACCCAGTACTTC. It translates to CSVEAPEQETQYF.

The chain employs TRBV6-5 and TRBJ1-1; D possibly corresponds to TRBD1 (5 bases). The length of the CDR3 is 13 residues. Trimming shortened V by 6 bases and J by 1 base, and 9 bases separated the two germline ends. The germline CDR1 and CDR2 sequences are MNHEY and SVGAGI. This chain's CDR3 is CASRRGWNTEAFF. The CDR3 coding sequence is TGTGCCAGCAGAAGGGGCTGGAACACTGAAGCTTTCTTT.

This rearrangement joins TRBV7-2 to TRBJ2-5; TRBD2 aligns across 8 bases. Unmatched junction bases numbered 4, after V lost 5 bases and J lost 5 bases. This CDR3 has 13 residues. CDR1 is SGHTA, CDR2 FQGNSA, per germline. The CDR3 DNA sequence: TGTGCCAGCAGCCGGGGGGGGACTGAGACCCAGTACTTC. As protein: CASSRGGTETQYF.

The chain is built from TRBV29-1 and TRBJ1-2; possibly TRBD1 for D (6 bases). This CDR3 is built from 14 residues. Trimming left V 0 bases short and J 5 bases short, with 13 bases between. CDR1 and CDR2 from the germline V gene are SQVTM and ANQGSEA. As DNA, the CDR3 is TGCAGCGTTGAAGATATTGACAGGAGTTATGGCTACACCTTC. This codes for CSVEDIDRSYGYTF. Full variable domain (outside the CDR3, taken from reference TRBV29-1 and TRBJ1-2): SAVISQKPSRDICQRGTSLTIQCQVDSQVTMMFWYRQQPGQSLTLIATANQGSEATYESGFVIDKFPISRPNLTFSTLTVSNMSPEDSSIYLCSVEDIDRSYGYTFGSGTRLTVV.

The chain joins TRBV29-1 to TRBJ1-2, with 8 nucleotides matching TRBD1. The CDR3 spans 12 residues. V dropped 7 bases and J dropped 8; count of bases not matched to a gene: 9. Germline V CDR1 and CDR2: SQVTM, ANQGSEA. The chain's CDR3 is CSGVTGVGGYTF. The DNA for the CDR3 is TGCAGCGGCGTGACAGGGGTGGGCGGCTACACCTTC.

J is TRBJ2-7 and V is TRBV19, with D possibly matching TRBD1 (6 bases). The CDR3 totals 13 residues. Looked up from germline, CDR1 is LNHDA and CDR2 is SQIVND (reference sequence). Trimming took off 8 bases at V and 3 bases at J, with 14 bases between the two ends. CDR3 amino acids: CASSQGARYEQYF. CDR3 coding DNA: TGTGCCAGTTCACAGGGAGCGCGCTACGAGCAGTACTTC.

The J gene is TRBJ1-1, the V gene TRBV28, with TRBD1 matching over 8 bases. V trimming: 4 bases; J trimming: 5 bases; junction bases outside the gene matches: 9. CDR3 size: 15 residues. In germline, CDR1 is MDHEN, CDR2 SYDVKM. The CDR3 sequence is CASSSPYTGGTEAFF. Here the CDR3 DNA reads TGTGCCAGCAGTTCCCCGTATACAGGGGGAACTGAAGCTTTCTTT.

This chain connects TRBV23-1 to TRBJ1-1, with D unresolved. TRBV23-1 is an ORF for which the function is uncertain. The V end was cut by 0 bases, the J end by 10 bases, with 3 bases between. The length of the CDR3 is 10 residues. The CDR3 DNA reads TGCGCCAGCAGTCAATCCCGAGCTTTCTTT. Its translation is CASSQSRAFF.

This clone was picked up one time. V and J are TRBV27 and TRBJ2-1; D possibly corresponds to TRBD1 (6 bases). Germline V gene sequence: CDR1 MNHEY, CDR2 SMNVEV (reference sequence). Trimming took 7 bases from V and 5 from J, leaving 15 bases between them. CDR3 size: 14 residues. The CDR3 DNA reads TGTGCCAGCAACCGGGACAAATGGGACAATGAGCAGTTCTTC. Its translation: CASNRDKWDNEQFF.

The J gene is TRBJ1-1, the V gene TRBV6-1, with TRBD1 identical over 9 bases. This CDR3 region has 15 residues. The J segment lost 2 bases and the V segment lost 5 bases, leaving 6 bases of the junction unmatched. CDR1 MNHNS and CDR2 SASEGT come from the germline V gene. The CDR3 sequence is CASSSNRGHNTEAFF. The CDR3 bases are TGTGCCAGCAGTTCCAACAGGGGGCACAACACTGAAGCTTTCTTT.

CDR3 region: CASSVQGEKTQYF. In DNA, the CDR3 is TGTGCCAGCAGCGTGCAGGGCGAAAAGACCCAGTACTTC. The chain employs TRBV7-2 and TRBJ2-5, with D tentatively TRBD1 (5 bases). From germline, CDR1 is SGHTA and CDR2 FQGNSA. V lost 5 bases, J lost 6 bases, and 13 bases lay in between. The length of the CDR3 is 13 residues.

The chain links TRBV2 to TRBJ1-1; D possibly corresponds to TRBD1 (6 bases). Germline CDR1 and CDR2: SNHLY and FYNNEI. With 6 bases removed from V and 0 bases from J, the gap between germline ends came to 11 bases. The CDR3 is made up of 14 amino acids. The chain's CDR3 is CASSAQGMNTEAFF. In DNA form, the CDR3 reads TGTGCCAGCAGCGCTCAGGGGATGAACACTGAAGCTTTCTTT.

The rearrangement links TRBV6-5 to TRBJ1-6; D unclear. V lost 0 bases to trimming and J lost 7 bases, with 10 bases between them. The CDR3 length is 15 residues. Germline V gene sequence: CDR1 MNHEY, CDR2 SVGAGI. This CDR3 reads CASSYSMLENSPLHF. The CDR3 DNA reads TGTGCCAGCAGTTACTCGATGCTAGAGAATTCACCCCTCCACTTT.

This rearrangement joins TRBV18 to TRBJ2-6; TRBD2 matches at 7 bases. The CDR3 spans 16 residues. The junction had 5 bases not matched to a gene; V was cut back by 2 bases and J by 4 bases. Germline CDR1 KGHSH, CDR2 LQKENI. The CDR3 loop reads CASSPGEGSGANVLTF. For the CDR3, the DNA is TGTGCCAGCTCACCAGGGGAGGGGTCCGGGGCCAACGTCCTGACTTTC.

This rearrangement joins TRBV5-8 to TRBJ2-6; D gene uncertain. This CDR3 has 15 residues. Trimming removed 1 base from V and 0 bases from J, with 5 bases in between. Germline CDR1 reads SGHTS; CDR2 reads YDEGEE. The CDR3 spells CASSLLRSGANVLTF. The CDR3 DNA reads TGTGCCAGCAGCTTGCTCCGCTCTGGGGCCAACGTCCTGACTTTC.

V is TRBV11-2 and J is TRBJ2-3; tentatively, D is TRBD1 (6 bases). V lost 5 bases to trimming and J lost 3 bases, with 9 bases between them. Germline V gene lookup returns CDR1 SGHAT and CDR2 FQNNGV. CDR3 length: 13 residues. The DNA for the CDR3 is TGTGCCAGCAGCCCCGGACAGACAGATACGCAGTATTTT. Residues: CASSPGQTDTQYF.

To note about this clone: The junction shows a germline mismatch at one end, possibly a read error. The J gene is TRBJ2-5, the V gene TRBV6-1, with a possible D match to TRBD1 (6 bases). The CDR3 covers 13 residues. CDR1 and CDR2 (germline): MNHNS, SASEGT. The CDR3 DNA follows: TGTGCCATACGACAGGATGGTAGGGAGATCCAGTACTTC. It yields the protein CAIRQDGREIQYF.

J is TRBJ2-3 and V is TRBV7-9, with 8 bases aligning to TRBD1. V was clipped by 3 bases and J by 3 bases; unmatched bases: 5. CDR3 length: 15 residues. CDR1 and CDR2 from the germline V gene are SEHNR and FQNEAQ (reference sequence). CDR3 in DNA: TGTGCCAGCAGCTTGTTGACAGGGGAGACAGATACGCAGTATTTT. Its translation is CASSLLTGETDTQYF.

The V gene is TRBV5-1, the J gene TRBJ2-5; D is possibly TRBD2 (5 bases). V dropped 0 bases and J dropped 5 bases, with 14 bases sitting between them. CDR3 length equals 15 residues. Germline values: CDR1 SGHRS, CDR2 YFSETQ. The CDR3 DNA follows: TGCGCCAGCAGCTTGGCCGGCGGGTCGTGGGAGACCCAGTACTTC. It encodes CASSLAGGSWETQYF.

The gene calls are TRBV6-1 and TRBJ1-3; perhaps TRBD1 as D (5 bases). The V and J ends lost 2 bases and 2 bases respectively, with 10 bases between them. This CDR3 is built from 15 residues. Germline V CDR1 and CDR2: MNHNS, SASEGT. The CDR3 sequence is CASSEITGAGNTIYF. CDR3 nucleotide sequence: TGTGCCAGCAGTGAAATTACGGGGGCTGGAAACACCATATATTTT.